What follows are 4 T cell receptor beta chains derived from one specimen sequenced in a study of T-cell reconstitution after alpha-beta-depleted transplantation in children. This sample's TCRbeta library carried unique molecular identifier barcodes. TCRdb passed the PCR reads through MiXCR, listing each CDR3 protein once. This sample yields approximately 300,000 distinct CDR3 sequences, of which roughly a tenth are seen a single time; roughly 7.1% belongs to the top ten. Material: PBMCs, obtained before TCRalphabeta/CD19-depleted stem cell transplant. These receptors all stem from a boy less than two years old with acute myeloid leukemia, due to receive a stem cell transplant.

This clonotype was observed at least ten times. CDR3: CASSRTRRGDTQYF. CDR3 DNA sequence: TGTGCCAGCAGTCGGACTCGAAGGGGGGATACGCAGTATTTT. This rearrangement joins TRBV2 to TRBJ2-3; weak D call: TRBD1 (6 bases). Trimming took 5 bases from V and 6 from J, leaving 15 bases between them. The CDR3 is 14 amino acids. CDR1 SNHLY and CDR2 FYNNEI come from the germline V gene.

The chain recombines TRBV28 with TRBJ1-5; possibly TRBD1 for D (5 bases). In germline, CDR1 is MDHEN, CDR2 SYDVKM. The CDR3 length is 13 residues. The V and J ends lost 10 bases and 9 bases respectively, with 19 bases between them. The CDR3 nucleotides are TGTGCCACCTTCACGGGGCCGGGCAGGCCCCAGCATTTT. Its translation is CATFTGPGRPQHF.

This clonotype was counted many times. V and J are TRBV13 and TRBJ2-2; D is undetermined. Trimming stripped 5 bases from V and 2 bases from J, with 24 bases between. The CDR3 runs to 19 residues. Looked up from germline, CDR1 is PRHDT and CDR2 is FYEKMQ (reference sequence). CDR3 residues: CASSTRSPKHRPNTGELFF. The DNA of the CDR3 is TGTGCCAGCAGCACTCGTTCCCCCAAACATAGACCAAACACCGGGGAGCTGTTTTTT. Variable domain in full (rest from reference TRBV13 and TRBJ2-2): AAGVIQSPRHLIKEKRETATLKCYPIPRHDTVYWYQQGPGQDPQFLISFYEKMQSDKGSIPDRFSAQQFSDYHSELNMSSLELGDSALYFCASSTRSPKHRPNTGELFFGEGSRLTVL.

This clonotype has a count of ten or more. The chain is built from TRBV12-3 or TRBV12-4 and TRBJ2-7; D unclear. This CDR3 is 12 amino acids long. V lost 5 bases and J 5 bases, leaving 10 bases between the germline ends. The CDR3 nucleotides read TGTGCCAGCAGTCCTTCGGCCAACGAGCAGTACTTC. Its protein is CASSPSANEQYF.